This is a list of T cell receptor beta chains from one sample in a study of technical replicates of blood from several donors. The table came from immunoSEQ multiplex PCR; TCRdb's copy has only in-frame clones and leaves some out. The repertoire holds over 85,000 clones, about 96% seen once, with roughly 0.33% in the top ten. Sequenced sample: T cells isolated from PBMCs. The receptors stem from a human donor in good health. The CDR3 runs from the conserved cysteine through the conserved F or W. D genes are given only for firm matches. Size values are once, few and many counts, or a class for expanded clones, and some rows have none.

d_gene: TRBD1
abundance: NA
v_gene: TRBV27
j_gene: TRBJ1-5
CDR3aa: CASSSRDRENQPQHF
CDR3nt: TGTGCCAGCAGTAGCCGGGACAGGGAGAATCAGCCCCAGCATTTT

d_gene: NA
abundance: NA
v_gene: TRBV11-2
j_gene: TRBJ2-7
CDR3aa: CASSVQSQGGIEQYF
CDR3nt: TGTGCCAGCAGCGTCCAGAGCCAGGGGGGTATCGAGCAGTACTTC

d_gene: NA
abundance: NA
v_gene: TRBV15
j_gene: TRBJ1-2
CDR3aa: CATSREAGTYGYTF
CDR3nt: TGTGCCACCAGCAGAGAAGCAGGAACTTATGGCTACACCTTC

d_gene: NA
abundance: NA
v_gene: TRBV11-2
j_gene: TRBJ2-7
CDR3aa: CASSLGQAPQYF
CDR3nt: TGTGCCAGCAGCTTAGGACAGGCCCCTCAGTACTTC

d_gene: TRBD1
abundance: once
v_gene: TRBV6-1
j_gene: TRBJ1-1
CDR3aa: CAGIGQGSEAFF
CDR3nt: TGTGCCGGTATCGGACAGGGCTCTGAAGCTTTCTTT

d_gene: NA
abundance: NA
v_gene: TRBV6-6
j_gene: TRBJ1-2
CDR3aa: CASSFPDSLLYYGYTF
CDR3nt: TGTGCCAGCAGTTTTCCGGACAGCCTCCTGTACTATGGCTACACCTTC

d_gene: TRBD2
abundance: NA
v_gene: TRBV7-6
j_gene: TRBJ2-3
CDR3aa: CASSLLAGTTDTQYF
CDR3nt: TGTGCCAGCAGCTTATTAGCGGGTACCACAGATACGCAGTATTTT

d_gene: NA
abundance: NA
v_gene: TRBV28
j_gene: TRBJ2-1
CDR3aa: CASGSSFLQGGFYNEQFF
CDR3nt: TGTGCCAGCGGATCCTCCTTCCTACAGGGAGGGTTCTACAATGAGCAGTTCTTC

d_gene: NA
abundance: NA
v_gene: TRBV30
j_gene: TRBJ2-3
CDR3aa: CAWSGVTDTQYF
CDR3nt: TGTGCCTGGAGTGGAGTTACAGATACGCAGTATTTT

d_gene: TRBD1
abundance: NA
v_gene: TRBV19
j_gene: TRBJ1-1
CDR3aa: CASTGQVFASEAFF
CDR3nt: TGTGCCAGTACCGGACAGGTCTTCGCGTCTGAAGCTTTCTTT

d_gene: NA
abundance: NA
v_gene: TRBV27
j_gene: TRBJ1-2
CDR3aa: CASSLSSDTGYTF
CDR3nt: TGTGCCAGCAGTTTATCATCGGACACGGGCTACACCTTC